This T cell receptor (beta chain) came from a study of CD8+CD57+ T cells in acquired aplastic anemia. Background on the study: Sorted CD4+ and CD8+ cell DNA averaged about 3 ug. Findings of the study overall: Around 30 sequences, all CD8+ CDR3, were shared between patients and controls.

Before being chosen for sequencing, patients had shown CD8+CD57+ cell expansion by flow cytometry. Acquired aplastic anemia of severe grade affected all patients. A word on this clonotype: What it recognizes is unknown.

The use of genomic DNA as template underpinned the TCR beta VDJ and CDR3 profiling. TCRdb itself ran the reads through MiXCR, one entry per CDR3 protein. Of 200,000 to 300,000 distinct CDR3 sequences listed, 70% to 85% are singletons. Sequencing was carried out using sorted CD4+, CD8+, or CD8+CD57+ T cells (not recorded which) from PBMCs. This TCR derives from a human donor with aplastic anemia.

The CDR3 coding sequence is TGCGCCAGCAGCGTGAGGCCGGGAGCTACGCAGTATTTT. This sequence encodes CASSVRPGATQYF. The rearrangement joins TRBV5-1 to TRBJ2-3, with TRBD2 as a possible D gene (6 bases). Germline V gene lookup returns CDR1 SGHRS and CDR2 YFSETQ. V gave up 4 bases and J gave up 8 bases, with 14 bases separating them. This CDR3 comprises 13 residues.